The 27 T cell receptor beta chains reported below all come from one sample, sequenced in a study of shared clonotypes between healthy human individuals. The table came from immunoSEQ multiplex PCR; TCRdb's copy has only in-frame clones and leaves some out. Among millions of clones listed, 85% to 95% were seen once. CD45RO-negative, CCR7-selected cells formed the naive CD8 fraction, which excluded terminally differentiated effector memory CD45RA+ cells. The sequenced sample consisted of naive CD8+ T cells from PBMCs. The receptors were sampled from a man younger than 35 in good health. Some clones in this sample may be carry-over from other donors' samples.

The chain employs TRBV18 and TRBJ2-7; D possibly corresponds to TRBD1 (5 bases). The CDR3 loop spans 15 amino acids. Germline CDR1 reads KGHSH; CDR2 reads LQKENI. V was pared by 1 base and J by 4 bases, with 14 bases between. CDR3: CASSPLTGLSYEQYF. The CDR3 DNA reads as TGTGCCAGCTCACCACTCACAGGATTATCGTACGAGCAGTACTTC.

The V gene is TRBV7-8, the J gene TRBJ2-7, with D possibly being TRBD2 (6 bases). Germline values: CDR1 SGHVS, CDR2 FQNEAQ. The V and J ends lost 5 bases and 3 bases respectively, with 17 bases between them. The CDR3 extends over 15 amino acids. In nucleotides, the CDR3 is TGTGCCAGCAGCCCCGGGGGTGGGGTGAACTACGAGCAGTACTTC. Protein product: CASSPGGGVNYEQYF.

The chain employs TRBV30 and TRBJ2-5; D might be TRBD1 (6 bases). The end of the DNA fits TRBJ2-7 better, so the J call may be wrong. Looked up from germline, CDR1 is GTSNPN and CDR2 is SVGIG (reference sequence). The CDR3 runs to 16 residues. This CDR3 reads CAWSPPGAPLGYEQYF. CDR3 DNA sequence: TGTGCCTGGAGTCCCCCAGGGGCTCCCCTGGGGTACGAGCAGTACTTC.

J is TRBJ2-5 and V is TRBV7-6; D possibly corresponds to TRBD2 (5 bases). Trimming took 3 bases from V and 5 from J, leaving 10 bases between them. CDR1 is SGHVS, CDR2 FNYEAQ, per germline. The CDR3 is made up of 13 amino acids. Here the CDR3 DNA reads TGTGCCAGCAGCTTGAGGCAGCGGGAGACCCAGTACTTC. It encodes CASSLRQRETQYF.

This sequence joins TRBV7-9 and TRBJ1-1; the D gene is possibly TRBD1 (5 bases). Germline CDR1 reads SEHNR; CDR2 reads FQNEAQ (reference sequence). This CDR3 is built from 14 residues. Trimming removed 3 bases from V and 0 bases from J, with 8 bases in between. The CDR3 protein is CASSFHRMNTEAFF. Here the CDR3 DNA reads TGTGCCAGCAGCTTCCACAGGATGAACACTGAAGCTTTCTTT.

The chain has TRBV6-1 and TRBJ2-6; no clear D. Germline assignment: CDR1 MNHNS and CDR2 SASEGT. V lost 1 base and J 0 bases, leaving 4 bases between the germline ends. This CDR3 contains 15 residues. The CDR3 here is CASSEGGSGANVLTF. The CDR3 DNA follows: TGTGCCAGCAGTGAAGGGGGCTCTGGGGCCAACGTCCTGACTTTC.

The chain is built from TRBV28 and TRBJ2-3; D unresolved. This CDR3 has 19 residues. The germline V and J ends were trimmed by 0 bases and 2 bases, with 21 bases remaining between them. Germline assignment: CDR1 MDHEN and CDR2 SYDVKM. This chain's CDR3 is CASSLWRARLSTHTDTQYF. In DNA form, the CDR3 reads TGTGCCAGCAGTTTATGGCGTGCTAGACTTTCCACGCACACAGATACGCAGTATTTT.

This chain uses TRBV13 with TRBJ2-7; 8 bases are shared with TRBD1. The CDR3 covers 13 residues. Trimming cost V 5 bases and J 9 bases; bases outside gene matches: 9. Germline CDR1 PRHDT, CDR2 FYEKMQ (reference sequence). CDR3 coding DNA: TGTGCCAGCAGCCTAGACAGGGGAGGTGTGCAGTACTTC. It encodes CASSLDRGGVQYF. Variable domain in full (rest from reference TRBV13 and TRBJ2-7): AAGVIQSPRHLIKEKRETATLKCYPIPRHDTVYWYQQGPGQDPQFLISFYEKMQSDKGSIPDRFSAQQFSDYHSELNMSSLELGDSALYFCASSLDRGGVQYFGPGTRLTVT.

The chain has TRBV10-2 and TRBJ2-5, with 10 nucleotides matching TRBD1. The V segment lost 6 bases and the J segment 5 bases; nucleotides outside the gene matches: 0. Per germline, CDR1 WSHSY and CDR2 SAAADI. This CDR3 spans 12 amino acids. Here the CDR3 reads CASRDRGETQYF. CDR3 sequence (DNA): TGCGCCAGCAGGGACAGGGGGGAGACCCAGTACTTC.

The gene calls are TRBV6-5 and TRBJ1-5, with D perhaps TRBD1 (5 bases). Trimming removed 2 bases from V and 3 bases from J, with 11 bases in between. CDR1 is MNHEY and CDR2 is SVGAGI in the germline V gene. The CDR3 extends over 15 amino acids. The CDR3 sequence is CASSYDGGDNQPQHF. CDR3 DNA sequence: TGTGCCAGCAGTTACGATGGGGGTGACAATCAGCCCCAGCATTTT.

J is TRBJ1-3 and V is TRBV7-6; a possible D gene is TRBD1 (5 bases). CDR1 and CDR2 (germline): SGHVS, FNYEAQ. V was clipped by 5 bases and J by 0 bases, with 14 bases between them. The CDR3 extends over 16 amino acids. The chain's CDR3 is CASSPRGPTSGNTIYF. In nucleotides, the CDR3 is TGTGCCAGCAGCCCTCGGGGACCTACCTCTGGAAACACCATATATTTT. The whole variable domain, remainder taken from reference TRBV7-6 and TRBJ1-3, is GAGVSQSPRYKVTKRGQDVALRCDPISGHVSLYWYRQALGQGPEFLTYFNYEAQQDKSGLPNDRFSAERPEGSISTLTIQRTEQRDSAMYRCASSPRGPTSGNTIYFGEGSWLTVV.

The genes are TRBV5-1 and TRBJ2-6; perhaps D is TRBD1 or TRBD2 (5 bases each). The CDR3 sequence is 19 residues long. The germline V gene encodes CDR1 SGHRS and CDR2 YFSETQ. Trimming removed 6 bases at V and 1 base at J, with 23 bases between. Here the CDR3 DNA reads TGCGCCAGCACCCAGGTAGCGATAGGGGCGATGTCTGGGGCCAACGTCCTGACTTTC. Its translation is CASTQVAIGAMSGANVLTF. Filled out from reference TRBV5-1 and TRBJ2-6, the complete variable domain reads KAGVTQTPRYLIKTRGQQVTLSCSPISGHRSVSWYQQTPGQGLQFLFEYFSETQRNKGNFPGRFSGRQFSNSRSEMNVSTLELGDSALYLCASTQVAIGAMSGANVLTFGAGSRLTVL.

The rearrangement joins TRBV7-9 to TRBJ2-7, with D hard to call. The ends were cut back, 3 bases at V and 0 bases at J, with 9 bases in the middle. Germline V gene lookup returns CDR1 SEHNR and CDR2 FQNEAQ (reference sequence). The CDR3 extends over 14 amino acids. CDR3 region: CASSFQDGSYEQYF. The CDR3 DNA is TGTGCCAGCAGCTTTCAGGACGGCTCCTACGAGCAGTACTTC.

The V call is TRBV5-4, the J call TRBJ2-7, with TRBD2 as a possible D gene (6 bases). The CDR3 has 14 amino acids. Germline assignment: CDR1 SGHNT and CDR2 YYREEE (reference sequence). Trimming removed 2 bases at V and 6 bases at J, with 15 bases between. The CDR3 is CASSFWGWGGEQYF. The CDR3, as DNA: TGTGCCAGCAGCTTCTGGGGCTGGGGAGGCGAGCAGTACTTC.

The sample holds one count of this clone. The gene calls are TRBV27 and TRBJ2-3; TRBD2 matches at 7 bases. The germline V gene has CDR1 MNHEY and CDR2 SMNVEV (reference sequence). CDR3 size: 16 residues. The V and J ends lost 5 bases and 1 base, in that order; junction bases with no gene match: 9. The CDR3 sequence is CASSPIYGGGTDTQYF. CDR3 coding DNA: TGTGCCAGCAGTCCCATCTATGGGGGGGGCACAGATACGCAGTATTTT.

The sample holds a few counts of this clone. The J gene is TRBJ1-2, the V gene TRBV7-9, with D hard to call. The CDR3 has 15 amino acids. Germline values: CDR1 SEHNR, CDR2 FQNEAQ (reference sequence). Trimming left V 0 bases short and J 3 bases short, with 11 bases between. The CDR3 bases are TGTGCCAGCAGCTTAGCTCCGGAAGTTGACTATGGCTACACCTTC. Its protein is CASSLAPEVDYGYTF.

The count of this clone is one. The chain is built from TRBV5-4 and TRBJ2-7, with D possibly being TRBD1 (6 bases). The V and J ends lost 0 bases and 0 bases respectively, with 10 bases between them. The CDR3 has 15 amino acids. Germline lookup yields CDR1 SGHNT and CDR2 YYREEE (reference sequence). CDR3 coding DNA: TGTGCCAGCAGCTTGGGGACAGACCTCTCCTACGAGCAGTACTTC. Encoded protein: CASSLGTDLSYEQYF.

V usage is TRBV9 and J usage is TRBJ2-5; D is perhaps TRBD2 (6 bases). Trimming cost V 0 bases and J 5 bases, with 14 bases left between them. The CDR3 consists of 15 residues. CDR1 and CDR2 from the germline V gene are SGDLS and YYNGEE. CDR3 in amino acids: CASSVGISRGETQYF. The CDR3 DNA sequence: TGTGCCAGCAGCGTAGGAATATCACGGGGGGAGACCCAGTACTTC. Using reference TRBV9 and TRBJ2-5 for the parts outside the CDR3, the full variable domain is DSGVTQTPKHLITATGQRVTLRCSPRSGDLSVYWYQQSLDQGLQFLIQYYNGEERAKGNILERFSAQQFPDLHSELNLSSLELGDSALYFCASSVGISRGETQYFGPGTRLLVL.

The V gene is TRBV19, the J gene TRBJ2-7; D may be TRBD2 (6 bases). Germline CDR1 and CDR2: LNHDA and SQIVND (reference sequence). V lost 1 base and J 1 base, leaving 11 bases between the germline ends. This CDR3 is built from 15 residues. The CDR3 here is CASSIGLVSSYEQYF. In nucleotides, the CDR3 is TGTGCCAGTAGTATAGGACTAGTATCATCCTACGAGCAGTACTTC.

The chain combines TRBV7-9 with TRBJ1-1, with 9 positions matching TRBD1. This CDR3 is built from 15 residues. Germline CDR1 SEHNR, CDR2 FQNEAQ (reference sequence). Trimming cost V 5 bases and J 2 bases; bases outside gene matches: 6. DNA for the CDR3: TGTGCCAGCAGCGCAGACAGGGGGATCAACACTGAAGCTTTCTTT. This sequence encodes CASSADRGINTEAFF. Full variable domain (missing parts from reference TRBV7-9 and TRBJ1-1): DTGVSQNPRHKITKRGQNVTFRCDPISEHNRLYWYRQTLGQGPEFLTYFQNEAQLEKSRLLSDRFSAERPKGSFSTLEIQRTEQGDSAMYLCASSADRGINTEAFFGQGTRLTVV.

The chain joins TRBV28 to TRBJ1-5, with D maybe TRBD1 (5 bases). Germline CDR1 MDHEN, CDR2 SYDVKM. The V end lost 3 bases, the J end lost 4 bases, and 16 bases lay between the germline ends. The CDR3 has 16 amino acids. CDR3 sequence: CASSLWDREANQPQHF. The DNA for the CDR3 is TGTGCCAGCAGTTTGTGGGACCGGGAGGCAAATCAGCCCCAGCATTTT.

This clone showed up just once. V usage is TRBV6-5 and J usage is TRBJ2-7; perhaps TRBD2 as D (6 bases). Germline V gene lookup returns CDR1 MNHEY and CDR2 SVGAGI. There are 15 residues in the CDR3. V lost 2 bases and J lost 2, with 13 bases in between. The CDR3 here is CASSYAIGRTYEQYF. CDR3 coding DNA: TGTGCCAGCAGTTACGCAATAGGGAGGACCTACGAGCAGTACTTC.

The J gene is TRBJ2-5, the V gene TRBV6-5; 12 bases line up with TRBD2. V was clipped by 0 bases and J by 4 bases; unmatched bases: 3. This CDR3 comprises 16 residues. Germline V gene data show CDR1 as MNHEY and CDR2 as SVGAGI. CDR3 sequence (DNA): TGTGCCAGCAGTTACTCGACTAGCGGGAGTATAGAGACCCAGTACTTC. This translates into CASSYSTSGSIETQYF.

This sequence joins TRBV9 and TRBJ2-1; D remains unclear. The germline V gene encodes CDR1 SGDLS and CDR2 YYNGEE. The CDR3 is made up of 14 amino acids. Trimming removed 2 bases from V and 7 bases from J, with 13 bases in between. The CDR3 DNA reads TGTGCCAGCAGCGTGGAGCCGGCCCCAAATGAGCAGTTCTTC. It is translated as CASSVEPAPNEQFF.

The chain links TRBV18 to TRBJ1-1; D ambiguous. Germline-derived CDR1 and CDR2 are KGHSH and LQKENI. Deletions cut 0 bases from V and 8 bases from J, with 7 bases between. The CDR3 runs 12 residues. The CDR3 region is CASSPPSAEAFF. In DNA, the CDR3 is TGTGCCAGCTCACCACCGTCTGCAGAAGCTTTCTTT.

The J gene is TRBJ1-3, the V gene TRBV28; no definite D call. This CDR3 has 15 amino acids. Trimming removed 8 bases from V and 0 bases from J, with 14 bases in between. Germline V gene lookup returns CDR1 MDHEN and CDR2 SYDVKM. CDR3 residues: CASSRAPGSGNTIYF. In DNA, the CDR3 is TGTGCCAGCTCGCGGGCCCCCGGCTCTGGAAACACCATATATTTT.

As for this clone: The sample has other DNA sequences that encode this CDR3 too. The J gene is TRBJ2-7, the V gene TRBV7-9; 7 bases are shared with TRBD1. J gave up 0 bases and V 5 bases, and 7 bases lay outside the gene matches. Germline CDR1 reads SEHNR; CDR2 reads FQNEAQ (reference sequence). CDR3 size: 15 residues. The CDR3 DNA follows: TGTGCCAGCAGCCACGGACAGGCCCTCTCCTACGAGCAGTACTTC. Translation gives CASSHGQALSYEQYF.